This T cell receptor (beta chain) was recorded in a study of T-cell reconstitution after alpha-beta-depleted transplantation in children. Overall study results and limits: Recipient T cells and thymic progenitors that survived were the source of the high TCRbeta diversity seen at day 60 in some patients. T-cell numbers and diversity, one year after transplant, stemmed largely from T cells that were newly produced. About two months after transplant, alpha-beta T cells reportedly came from several hundred expanded graft clones.

This clonotype was counted many times. What it binds is not known. The TCRbeta library was prepared with unique molecular identifiers. Using its own MiXCR run on the PCR reads, TCRdb lists one record per CDR3 protein. The data hold about 300,000 distinct CDR3 sequences, with around 9.1% observed a single time. This receptor was identified in a boy younger than two with acute myeloid leukemia, due to receive a stem cell transplant. The sequenced sample was PBMCs, obtained before TCRalphabeta/CD19-depleted stem cell transplant.

The DNA for the CDR3 is TGTGCCAGCTTCCAAGCGGGATTCGCGGATACGCAGTATTTT. It encodes CASFQAGFADTQYF. V gene TRBV2 combines with J gene TRBJ2-3; 7 bases agree with TRBD2. Germline V gene data show CDR1 as SNHLY and CDR2 as FYNNEI. The V and J ends lost 8 bases and 6 bases, in that order; junction bases with no gene match: 11. The CDR3 sequence is 14 residues long.